The 23 T cell receptor beta chains given below trace back to one sample, sequenced in a study of shared clonotypes between healthy human individuals (dated by TCRdb to 2020 to 2022). The library relied on the immunoSEQ multiplex PCR assay. The table comes from immuneACCESS by way of TCRdb, which keeps in-frame sequences with V and J called. Part of the clones is missing from these tables; in studies checked, under half for an unresolved V gene and the rest for unknown reasons. This sample gives 2 million to 2.5 million clones in total; nearly 97% of them show up just once. The ten biggest clones cover around 0.13% of the sample. The specimen was naive CD4+ T cells sorted from blood. Explained via the paper, the cell subset or site label denotes: CD45RA+ positively selected. All receptors derive from a man in his late teens or twenties in good health.

The rearrangement joins TRBV15 to TRBJ1-1; no firm D call. V lost 0 bases, J lost 7 bases, and 6 bases lay in between. Germline V gene data show CDR1 as LNHNV and CDR2 as YYDKDF (reference sequence). The CDR3 is made up of 12 amino acids. CDR3 sequence reads: CATSRDMLEAFF. The CDR3, as DNA: TGTGCCACCAGCAGAGACATGCTTGAAGCTTTCTTT. The full variable domain, its missing parts supplied by reference TRBV15 and TRBJ1-1, is DAMVIQNPRYQVTQFGKPVTLSCSQTLNHNVMYWYQQKSSQAPKLLFHYYDKDFNNEADTPDNFQSRRPNTSFCFLDIRSPGLGDTAMYLCATSRDMLEAFFGQGTRLTVV.

The chain has TRBV7-2 and TRBJ1-1; unclear D gene. Between the trimmed V and J ends, which lost 2 bases and 5 bases, there was a span of 6 bases. Germline CDR1 is SGHTA and CDR2 is FQGNSA. The CDR3 totals 12 residues. The CDR3 region has the DNA TGTGCCAGCAGCTTATTGACAACTGAAGCTTTCTTT. This translates into CASSLLTTEAFF.

The chain recombines TRBV6-5 with TRBJ2-2; TRBD2 aligns across 7 bases. The CDR3 spans 15 residues. After removal of 10 bases from V and 2 bases from J, the junction contained 10 bases not matched to a gene. The germline V gene encodes CDR1 MNHEY and CDR2 SVGAGI. The CDR3 loop reads CATYPPGGNTGELFF. The DNA for the CDR3 is TGTGCCACATACCCCCCGGGGGGAAACACCGGGGAGCTGTTTTTT.

As for this clone: The identical CDR3 is also encoded by other nucleotide sequences in the sample. CDR3: CASSPQGQGYGYTF. CDR3 nucleotides: TGTGCCAGCTCACCGCAAGGACAGGGGTATGGCTACACCTTC. The rearrangement joins TRBV18 to TRBJ1-2, with 9 bases fitting TRBD1. V lost 3 bases, J lost 5 bases, and 4 bases stayed unmatched. The CDR3 runs 14 residues. Germline values: CDR1 KGHSH, CDR2 LQKENI.

V gene TRBV6-5 combines with J gene TRBJ2-1, with TRBD2 identical over 11 bases. The CDR3 consists of 15 residues. Germline V gene data show CDR1 as MNHEY and CDR2 as SVGAGI. V shed 6 bases, J shed 7 bases, and the junction held 8 bases outside the gene matches. This CDR3 reads CASSLAGGPGNEQFF. CDR3 bases: TGTGCCAGCAGCTTAGCGGGAGGGCCGGGTAATGAGCAGTTCTTC.

The chain has TRBV2 and TRBJ1-4, with D unresolved. Trimming took off 1 base at V and 5 bases at J, with 8 bases between the two ends. This CDR3 spans 14 amino acids. Germline lookup yields CDR1 SNHLY and CDR2 FYNNEI. CDR3 loop: CASSEGAGNEKLFF. The CDR3 DNA is TGTGCCAGCAGTGAAGGGGCCGGGAATGAAAAACTGTTTTTT.

The J gene is TRBJ1-5, the V gene TRBV28; D gene ambiguous. This CDR3 contains 16 residues. CDR1 is MDHEN, CDR2 SYDVKM, per germline. Trimming left V 5 bases short and J 0 bases short, with 14 bases between. DNA for the CDR3: TGTGCCAGCAGTCCGGGCCCAGCCGTTAGCAATCAGCCCCAGCATTTT. This codes for CASSPGPAVSNQPQHF.

Worth noting for this clone: Other nucleotide sequences in the sample specify the same CDR3. The V gene is TRBV19, the J gene TRBJ2-1; TRBD2 aligns across 13 bases. The germline V gene has CDR1 LNHDA and CDR2 SQIVND (reference sequence). The trim removed 3 bases at V and 4 bases at J, leaving 3 bases unmatched. The CDR3 consists of 16 residues. CDR3 protein: CASSILTSGGYNEQFF. The DNA for the CDR3 is TGTGCCAGTAGTATCCTGACTAGCGGGGGGTACAATGAGCAGTTCTTC.

This chain joins TRBV10-3 and TRBJ1-3; D perhaps matches TRBD1 (6 bases). The V and J ends lost 7 bases and 0 bases respectively, with 10 bases between them. Germline values: CDR1 ENHRY, CDR2 SYGVKD. This CDR3 region has 14 residues. DNA for the CDR3: TGTGCCATCACGGCAGGGGTCTCTGGAAACACCATATATTTT. As protein: CAITAGVSGNTIYF.

This clone was recorded a few times. This CDR3 is also generated by other DNA sequences in the sample. The chain employs TRBV5-1 and TRBJ1-3, with D possibly being TRBD1 (5 bases). CDR1 and CDR2 from the germline V gene are SGHRS and YFSETQ. This CDR3 spans 14 amino acids. Trimming took 4 bases from V and 0 from J, leaving 8 bases between them. The CDR3 region has the DNA TGCGCCAGCAGCGCCGGGGGCTCTGGAAACACCATATATTTT. It yields the protein CASSAGGSGNTIYF.

J is TRBJ2-3 and V is TRBV28; TRBD1 aligns across 8 bases. The CDR3 has 13 residues. Trimming at V came to 3 bases and at J to 4 bases, leaving 0 bases not matched to a gene. Per the germline V gene, CDR1 is MDHEN and CDR2 is SYDVKM. The CDR3 reads CASSFRGPDTQYF. In DNA, the CDR3 is TGTGCCAGCAGTTTCAGGGGGCCAGATACGCAGTATTTT.

The CDR3: CASSIQVASSNYGYTF. As DNA, the CDR3 is TGTGCCAGTAGTATCCAAGTAGCCAGTTCTAACTATGGCTACACCTTC. This chain uses TRBV19 with TRBJ1-2; D is unresolved. Trimming cost V 3 bases and J 0 bases, with 14 bases left between them. This CDR3 is 16 amino acids long. Germline loops: CDR1 LNHDA, CDR2 SQIVND (reference sequence).

V is TRBV5-5 and J is TRBJ1-5, with D uncertain. This CDR3 has 14 amino acids. V was trimmed by 4 bases and J by 5 bases, leaving 13 bases between them. Germline CDR1 and CDR2: SGHKS and YYEKEE (reference sequence). CDR3 nucleotide sequence: TGTGCCAGCAGCCCGACACTTTGGGATCAGCCCCAGCATTTT. It is translated as CASSPTLWDQPQHF. The variable domain in full, with the rest retrieved from reference TRBV5-5 and TRBJ1-5, is DAGVTQSPTHLIKTRGQQVTLRCSPISGHKSVSWYQQVLGQGPQFIFQYYEKEERGRGNFPDRFSARQFPNYSSELNVNALLLGDSALYLCASSPTLWDQPQHFGDGTRLSIL.

The V and J genes are TRBV6-1 and TRBJ2-7; 15 nucleotides align to TRBD2. In germline, CDR1 is MNHNS, CDR2 SASEGT. The CDR3 contains 14 residues. After removal of 11 bases from V and 3 bases from J, the junction contained 5 bases not matched to a gene. CDR3 region: CAAGTSGRYYEQYF. The CDR3 DNA reads as TGTGCCGCCGGGACTAGCGGGAGGTACTACGAGCAGTACTTC.

The chain couples TRBV5-6 to TRBJ1-6; no definite D call. V was clipped by 5 bases and J by 7 bases, with 10 bases between them. The CDR3 loop spans 13 amino acids. CDR1 SGHDT and CDR2 YYEEEE come from the germline V gene. CDR3 region: CASSVRENSPLHF. The CDR3 DNA reads TGTGCCAGCAGTGTTCGGGAGAATTCACCCCTCCACTTT. The whole variable domain, remainder taken from reference TRBV5-6 and TRBJ1-6, is DAGVTQSPTHLIKTRGQQVTLRCSPKSGHDTVSWYQQALGQGPQFIFQYYEEEERQRGNFPDRFSGHQFPNYSSELNVNALLLGDSALYLCASSVRENSPLHFGNGTRLTVT.

This clone was seen a single time. Other DNA sequences from this sample encode an identical CDR3 as well. V gene TRBV5-1 combines with J gene TRBJ2-5; D is ambiguous. The V and J ends lost 4 bases and 3 bases respectively, with 10 bases between them. Germline V gives CDR1 SGHRS, CDR2 YFSETQ. The CDR3 consists of 13 residues. The CDR3 bases are TGCGCCAGCAGCCTTCCTGGAGAAGAGACCCAGTACTTC. Its protein product is CASSLPGEETQYF.

As DNA, the CDR3 is TGTGCCAGCAGTCCAGGGGGGCCAGGGTGGAGAGAGCAGTACTTC. Its translation: CASSPGGPGWREQYF. The gene calls are TRBV6-1 and TRBJ2-7, with D possibly being TRBD1 (7 bases). This CDR3 comprises 15 residues. V was clipped by 5 bases and J by 7 bases, with 21 bases between them. Looked up from germline, CDR1 is MNHNS and CDR2 is SASEGT.

The chain carries TRBV15 and TRBJ1-5; D is perhaps TRBD1 (5 bases). Germline lookup yields CDR1 LNHNV and CDR2 YYDKDF (reference sequence). V dropped 0 bases and J dropped 15 bases, with 15 bases sitting between them. The CDR3 is 13 amino acids. CDR3 sequence (DNA): TGTGCCACCAGCAGAGATCCGGCAGGGTCACCGCATTTT. It codes for CATSRDPAGSPHF.

This chain connects TRBV2 to TRBJ2-7; D might be TRBD1 (5 bases). V dropped 4 bases and J dropped 0 bases, with 13 bases sitting between them. The CDR3 is made up of 15 amino acids. Germline CDR1 reads SNHLY; CDR2 reads FYNNEI. CDR3 nucleotides: TGTGCCAGCAGTGTTGACAGATTAAGCTCCTACGAGCAGTACTTC. Its translation: CASSVDRLSSYEQYF.

Points on this clone: The same CDR3 can be traced to other DNA sequences in this sample. This sequence joins TRBV7-2 and TRBJ2-7; no firm D call. The germline gives CDR1 SGHTA, CDR2 FQGNSA. V lost 5 bases to trimming and J lost 1 base, with 9 bases between them. The CDR3 is 13 amino acids. CDR3 coding DNA: TGTGCCAGCAGCCCAGACTTTTCCTACGAGCAGTACTTC. Translating it yields CASSPDFSYEQYF.

J is TRBJ1-1 and V is TRBV30; no reliable D call. The CDR3 is made up of 13 amino acids. The V end lost 2 bases, the J end lost 0 bases, and 7 bases lay between the germline ends. Germline lookup yields CDR1 GTSNPN and CDR2 SVGIG (reference sequence). CDR3 loop: CAWSHRVNTEAFF. The CDR3 DNA reads as TGTGCCTGGAGTCACAGAGTGAACACTGAAGCTTTCTTT.

The genes are TRBV18 and TRBJ2-1; D gene ambiguous. The CDR3 consists of 13 residues. The germline V gene encodes CDR1 KGHSH and CDR2 LQKENI. Trimming removed 4 bases at V and 0 bases at J, with 4 bases between. This CDR3 reads CASSQSSYNEQFF. CDR3 sequence (DNA): TGTGCCAGCTCACAGTCCTCCTACAATGAGCAGTTCTTC.

This clone was seen a handful of times. The rearrangement joins TRBV20-1 to TRBJ2-1; D may be TRBD1 or TRBD2 (5 bases each). Trimming cost V 7 bases and J 13 bases, with 17 bases left between them. CDR3 length equals 11 residues. Germline CDR1 is DFQATT and CDR2 is SNEGSKA (reference sequence). CDR3 sequence reads: CSGTRDRKQFF. As DNA, the CDR3 is TGCAGTGGTACCCGGGACCGGAAACAGTTCTTC.